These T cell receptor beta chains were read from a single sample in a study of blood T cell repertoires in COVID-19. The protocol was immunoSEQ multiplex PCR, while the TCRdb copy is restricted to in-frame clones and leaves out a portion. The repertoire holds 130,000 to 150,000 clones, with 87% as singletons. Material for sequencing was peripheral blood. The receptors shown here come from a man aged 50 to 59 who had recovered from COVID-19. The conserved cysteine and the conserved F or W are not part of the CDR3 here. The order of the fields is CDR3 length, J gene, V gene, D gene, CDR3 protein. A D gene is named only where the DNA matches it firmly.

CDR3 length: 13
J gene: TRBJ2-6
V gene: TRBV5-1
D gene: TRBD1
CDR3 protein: ASSLTGLGANVLT

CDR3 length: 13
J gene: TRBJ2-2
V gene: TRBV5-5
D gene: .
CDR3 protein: ASSLRQGFDGELF

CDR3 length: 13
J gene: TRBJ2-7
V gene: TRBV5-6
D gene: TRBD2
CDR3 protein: ASSEGSGGSYEQY

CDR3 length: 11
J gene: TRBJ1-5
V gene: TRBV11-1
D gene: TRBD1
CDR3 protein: ASSPGQGQPQH

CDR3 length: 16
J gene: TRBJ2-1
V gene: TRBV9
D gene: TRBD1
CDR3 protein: ASSLPGQGASEYNEQF

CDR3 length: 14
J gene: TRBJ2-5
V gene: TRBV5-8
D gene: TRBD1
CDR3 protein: ASSGTDRVWGETQY

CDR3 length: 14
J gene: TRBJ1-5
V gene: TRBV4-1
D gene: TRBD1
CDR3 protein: ASSQVGGQGAQPQH

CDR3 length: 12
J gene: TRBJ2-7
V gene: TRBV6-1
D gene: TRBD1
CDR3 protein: ASTGDRPPYEQY

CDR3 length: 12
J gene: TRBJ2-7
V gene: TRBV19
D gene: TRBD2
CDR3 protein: ASSLSSGSYEQY

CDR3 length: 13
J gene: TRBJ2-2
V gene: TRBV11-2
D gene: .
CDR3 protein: ASSLVGALTGELF

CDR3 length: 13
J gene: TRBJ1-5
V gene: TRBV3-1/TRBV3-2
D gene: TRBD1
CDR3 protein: ASSQTGDSNQPQH

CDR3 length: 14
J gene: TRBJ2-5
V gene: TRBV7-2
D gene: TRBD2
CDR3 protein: ASSPTSGGPRGTQY

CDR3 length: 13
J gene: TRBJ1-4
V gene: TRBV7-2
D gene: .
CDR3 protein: ASSLMGQDYEKLF

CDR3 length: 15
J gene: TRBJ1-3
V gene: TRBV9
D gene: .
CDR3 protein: ASSVDWAQSSGNTIY

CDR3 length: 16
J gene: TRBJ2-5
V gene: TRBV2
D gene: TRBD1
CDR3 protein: ASTGNRGQGVLRETQY

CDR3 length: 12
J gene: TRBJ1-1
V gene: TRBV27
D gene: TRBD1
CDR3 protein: ASSQTGVNTEAF

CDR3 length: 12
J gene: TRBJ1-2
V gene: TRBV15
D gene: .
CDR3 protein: ATSRDRYRHGYT

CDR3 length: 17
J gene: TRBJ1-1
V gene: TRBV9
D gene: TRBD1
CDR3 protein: ANHLRQGATPISFREAF

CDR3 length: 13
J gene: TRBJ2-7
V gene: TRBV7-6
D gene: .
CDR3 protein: ASSLAEGTAYEQY

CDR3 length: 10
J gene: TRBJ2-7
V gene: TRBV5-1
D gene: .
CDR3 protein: ASSLTTGEQY

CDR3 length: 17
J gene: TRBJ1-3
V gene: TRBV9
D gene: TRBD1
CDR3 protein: ASSVGFEGQQGSGNTIY

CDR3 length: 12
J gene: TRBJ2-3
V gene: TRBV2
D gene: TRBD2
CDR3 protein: ASSPGTSGDTQY

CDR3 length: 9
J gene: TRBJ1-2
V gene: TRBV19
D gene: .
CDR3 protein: ASSASGGYT

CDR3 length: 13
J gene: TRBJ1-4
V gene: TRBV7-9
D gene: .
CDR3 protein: ASSLVAGANEKLF

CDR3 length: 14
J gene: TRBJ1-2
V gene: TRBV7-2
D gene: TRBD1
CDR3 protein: ASSPRPGTGGEGYT

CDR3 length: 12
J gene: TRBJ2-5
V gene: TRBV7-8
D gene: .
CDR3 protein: ASSLGSGQETQY

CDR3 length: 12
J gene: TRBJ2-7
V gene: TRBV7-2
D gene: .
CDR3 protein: ASSLALGVAEQY

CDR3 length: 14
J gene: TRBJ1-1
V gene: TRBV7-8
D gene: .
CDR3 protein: ASSLAGGAGNTEAF

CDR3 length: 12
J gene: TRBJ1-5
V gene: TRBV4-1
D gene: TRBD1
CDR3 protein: ASSQTGGLQPQH

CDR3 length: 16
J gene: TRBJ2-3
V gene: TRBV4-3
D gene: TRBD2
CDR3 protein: ASSQDRLAGGNTDTQY

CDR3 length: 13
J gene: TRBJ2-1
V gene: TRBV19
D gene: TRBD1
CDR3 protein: ATRLSGQGFVGQF

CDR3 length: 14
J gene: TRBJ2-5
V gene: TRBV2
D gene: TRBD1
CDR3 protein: ASMRDRATREETQY

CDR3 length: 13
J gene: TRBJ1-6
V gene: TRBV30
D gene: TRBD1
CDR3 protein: AWILQGIQNSPLH

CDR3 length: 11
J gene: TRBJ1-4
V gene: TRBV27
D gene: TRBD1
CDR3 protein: ASRDRANEKLF

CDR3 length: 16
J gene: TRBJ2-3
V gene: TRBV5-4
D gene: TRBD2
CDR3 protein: ASSLGAAGDASTDTQY

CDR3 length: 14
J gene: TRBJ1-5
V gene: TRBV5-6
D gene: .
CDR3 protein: ASSLGASRSNQPQH

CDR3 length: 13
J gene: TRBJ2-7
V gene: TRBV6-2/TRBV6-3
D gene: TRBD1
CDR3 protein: ASSHPGQVWYEQY

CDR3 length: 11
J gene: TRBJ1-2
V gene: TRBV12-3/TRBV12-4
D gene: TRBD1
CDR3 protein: ASSPRQGYGYT

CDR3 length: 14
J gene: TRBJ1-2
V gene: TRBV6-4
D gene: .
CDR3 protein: ASSDSGGLGVNGYT

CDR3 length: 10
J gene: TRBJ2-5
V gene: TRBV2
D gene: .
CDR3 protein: ARKEQQETQY

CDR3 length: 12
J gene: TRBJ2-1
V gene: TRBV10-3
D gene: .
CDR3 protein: AISESWQGNEQF

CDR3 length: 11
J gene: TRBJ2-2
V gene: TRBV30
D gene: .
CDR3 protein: AWSQDRAGELF

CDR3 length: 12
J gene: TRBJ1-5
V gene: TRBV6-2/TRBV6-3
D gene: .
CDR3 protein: ASSWPGGNQPQH